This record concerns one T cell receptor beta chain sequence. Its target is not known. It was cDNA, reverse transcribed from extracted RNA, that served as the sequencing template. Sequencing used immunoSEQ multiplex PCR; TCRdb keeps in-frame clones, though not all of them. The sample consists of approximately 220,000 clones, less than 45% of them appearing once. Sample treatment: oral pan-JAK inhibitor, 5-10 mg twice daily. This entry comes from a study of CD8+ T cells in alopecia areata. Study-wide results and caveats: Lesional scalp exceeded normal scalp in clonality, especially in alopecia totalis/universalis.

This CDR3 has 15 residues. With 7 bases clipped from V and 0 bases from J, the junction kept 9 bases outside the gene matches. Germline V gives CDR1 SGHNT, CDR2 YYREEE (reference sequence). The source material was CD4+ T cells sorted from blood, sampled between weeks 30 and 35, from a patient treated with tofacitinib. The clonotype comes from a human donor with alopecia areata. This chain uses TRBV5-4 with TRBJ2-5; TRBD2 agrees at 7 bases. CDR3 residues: CASYRAGWDQETQYF. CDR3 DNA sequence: TGTGCCAGCTACAGAGCGGGGTGGGACCAAGAGACCCAGTACTTC.